This TCR beta chain emerged from a study of blood T cell repertoires in COVID-19. Study summary: From T cells, B-cell-depleted T cells, or PBMCs came the material, which was cDNA or gDNA.

Libraries were prepared by immunoSEQ multiplex PCR; TCRdb keeps only in-frame clonotypes and omits some of them. Of approximately 76,000 clones in the sample, approximately 89% were seen once. This CDR3 is built from 16 residues. Germline CDR1 and CDR2: SGHAT and FQNNGV. The germline V and J ends were trimmed by 5 bases and 5 bases, with 22 bases remaining between them. Sequencing was done on a sample of peripheral blood. The clonotype comes from a human donor in a cohort sampled during active COVID-19. V and J are TRBV11-2 and TRBJ2-7; perhaps TRBD1 as D (5 bases). This CDR3 reads CASSPSRAGMPNEQYF. The CDR3 coding sequence is TGTGCCAGCAGCCCCAGTAGGGCAGGGATGCCTAACGAGCAGTACTTC.